Listed below are T cell receptor beta chains from one sample, sequenced in a study of T cell changes during pregnancy in multiple sclerosis. Generated by immunoSEQ multiplex PCR, the TCRdb table keeps only in-frame clones and is missing some. The sample has about 51,000 clones, 94% seen once; the top ten hold around 0.6%. Sequencing used CD4+ T cells from peripheral blood mononuclear cells, obtained in the second trimester of pregnancy. Receptors were obtained from a female donor with multiple sclerosis, enrolled in a pregnancy study. Both conserved end residues are part of each CDR3. The D gene is left open where the match is weak. For some rows the clone size is stated as once, few or many, or as a class when expanded; others skip it.

>NA|TRBV9|TRBJ1-4|NA|13
CASSLTVGEKLFF
TGTGCCAGCAGCCTGACAGTGGGTGAAAAACTGTTTTTT
>NA|TRBV10-3|TRBJ2-3|TRBD1|14
CAIKGQGAADTQYF
TGTGCCATCAAGGGTCAGGGGGCCGCAGATACGCAGTATTTT
>NA|TRBV19|TRBJ1-3|NA|12
CASAYFGHTIYF
TGTGCCAGTGCCTACTTCGGTCACACCATATATTTT
>NA|TRBV10-3|TRBJ2-3|NA|13
CALRGSGTDTQYF
TGTGCCCTTCGTGGTAGCGGCACAGATACGCAGTATTTT
>NA|TRBV9|TRBJ2-7|TRBD1|17
CASSVAPTGVRSYEQYF
TGTGCCAGCAGCGTAGCCCCGACAGGGGTTAGGTCCTACGAGCAGTACTTC
>NA|TRBV28|TRBJ2-1|NA|13
CASRGGQNNEQFF
TGTGCCAGCAGGGGAGGACAAAACAATGAGCAGTTCTTC
>NA|TRBV7-9|TRBJ1-5|TRBD1|15
CASSPQGASNQPQHF
TGTGCCAGCAGCCCACAGGGGGCTAGCAATCAGCCCCAGCATTTT
>once|TRBV7-2|TRBJ1-6|NA|15
CASSLVAGGSSPLHF
TGTGCCAGCAGCTTAGTGGCTGGGGGCAGCTCACCCCTCCACTTT
>NA|TRBV29-1|TRBJ1-5|TRBD1|12
CSVGQGNQPQHF
TGCAGCGTCGGACAGGGAAATCAGCCCCAGCATTTT
>NA|TRBV6-1|TRBJ2-3|TRBD2|14
CASDRRGGADTQYF
TGTGCCAGCGACCGGCGGGGGGGCGCAGATACGCAGTATTTT
>once|TRBV27|TRBJ2-3|TRBD2|16
CASSDQRGGRADTQYF
TGTGCCAGCAGTGATCAGCGGGGGGGCCGGGCGGATACGCAGTATTTT
>NA|TRBV9|TRBJ1-1|NA|14
CASSVAVRNTEAFF
TGTGCCAGCAGCGTAGCAGTCCGGAACACTGAAGCTTTCTTT
>NA|TRBV6-1|TRBJ2-4|NA|18
CASSGGPDSPPHENIQYF
TGTGCCAGCAGTGGGGGGCCGGACAGCCCTCCTCATGAAAACATTCAGTACTTC
>NA|TRBV6-4|TRBJ2-3|TRBD2|16
CASSPTTSGGTDTQYF
TGTGCCAGCAGCCCCACGACTAGCGGGGGAACAGATACGCAGTATTTT
>NA|TRBV20-1|TRBJ2-7|NA|11
CSARSTYEQYF
TGCAGTGCTAGATCTACGTACGAGCAGTACTTC
>NA|TRBV18|TRBJ1-2|TRBD1|16
CASSLTGTGAADGYTF
TGTGCCAGCTCACTTACCGGGACAGGGGCTGCGGATGGCTACACCTTC
>NA|TRBV29-1|TRBJ1-4|NA|14
CSVHRGGSTEKLFF
TGCAGCGTTCATCGGGGGGGGTCTACTGAAAAACTGTTTTTT
>NA|TRBV5-4|TRBJ2-3|TRBD2|15
CASSYGLAGTDTQYF
TGTGCCAGCAGCTACGGACTAGCGGGCACAGATACGCAGTATTTT
>NA|TRBV30|TRBJ2-2|TRBD2|17
CAWSRFGGGVHTGELFF
TGTGCCTGGAGTAGGTTCGGCGGGGGGGTCCACACCGGGGAGCTGTTTTTT
>NA|TRBV7-2|TRBJ2-1|TRBD2|16
CASSLEGTSGFYRQFF
TGTGCCAGCAGCTTAGAAGGGACTAGCGGGTTTTACCGGCAGTTCTTC
>NA|TRBV5-1|TRBJ2-6|NA|16
CASSLGDYSGANVLTF
TGCGCCAGCAGCTTGGGCGATTACTCTGGGGCCAACGTCCTGACTTTC
>NA|TRBV5-6|TRBJ2-5|TRBD1|18
CASSLGATGGLVVETQYF
TGTGCCAGCAGCTTGGGGGCGACAGGGGGGCTGGTCGTGGAGACCCAGTACTTC
>NA|TRBV29-1|TRBJ2-7|TRBD1|12
CSGGQGAYEQYF
TGCAGCGGGGGACAGGGGGCCTACGAGCAGTACTTC
>NA|TRBV7-9|TRBJ2-2|TRBD1|14
CASSRDSSTGELFF
TGTGCCAGCAGCCGGGACAGTAGCACCGGGGAGCTGTTTTTT
>NA|TRBV7-2|TRBJ2-7|NA|13
CASSLGQADEQYF
TGTGCCAGCAGCTTAGGACAGGCGGACGAGCAGTACTTC
>NA|TRBV18|TRBJ2-3|TRBD1|15
CASSPLTGVGDTQYF
TGTGCCAGCTCACCACTGACAGGGGTAGGAGATACGCAGTATTTT
>NA|TRBV6-1|TRBJ1-2|NA|15
CASSAEHRNYYGYTF
TGTGCCAGCAGTGCCGAGCACCGTAACTACTATGGCTACACCTTC
>once|TRBV6-5|TRBJ1-2|NA|13
CASSERQPYGYTF
TGTGCCAGCAGTGAGAGACAGCCTTATGGCTACACCTTC
>NA|TRBV9|TRBJ2-1|TRBD2|18
CASSTDPLAGLPYNEQFF
TGTGCCAGCAGCACAGACCCACTAGCGGGGCTACCCTACAATGAGCAGTTCTTC
>NA|TRBV7-9|TRBJ1-1|TRBD1|14
CASSFGALGDRAFF
TGTGCCAGCAGCTTCGGAGCTCTGGGGGACAGGGCTTTCTTT
>once|TRBV5-6|TRBJ2-7|TRBD2|15
CASSLVRLAGGEQYF
TGTGCCAGCAGCTTGGTGCGGCTAGCGGGGGGCGAGCAGTACTTC
>once|TRBV5-4|TRBJ2-3|TRBD2|16
CASSLRIAGDTDTQYF
TGTGCCAGCAGCCTCCGGATAGCGGGGGACACAGATACGCAGTATTTT
>NA|TRBV18|TRBJ2-3|NA|14
CASSPRTATDTQYF
TGTGCCAGCTCACCACGAACAGCCACAGATACGCAGTATTTT
>NA|TRBV7-9|TRBJ2-3|NA|13
CASSFANTDTQYF
TGTGCCAGCAGCTTCGCTAACACAGATACGCAGTATTTT
>NA|TRBV14|TRBJ2-3|TRBD2|17
CASSLQVGLAGADTQYF
TGTGCCAGCAGCCTCCAGGTGGGGCTAGCGGGGGCCGATACGCAGTATTTT
>NA|TRBV6-6|TRBJ1-5|NA|14
CASSYSGNNQPQHF
TGTGCCAGCAGTTACTCGGGCAACAATCAGCCCCAGCATTTT
>NA|TRBV7-9|TRBJ2-6|TRBD1|17
CATREQGALSGANVLTF
TGTGCCACACGGGAACAGGGGGCACTCTCTGGGGCCAACGTCCTGACTTTC
>NA|TRBV7-9|TRBJ1-2|TRBD1|13
CASSPQGARGYTF
TGTGCCAGCAGCCCACAGGGGGCGCGAGGCTACACCTTC
>NA|TRBV29-1|TRBJ2-5|NA|12
CSVDRDWETQYF
TGCAGCGTGGACCGGGACTGGGAGACCCAGTACTTC
>NA|TRBV7-9|TRBJ1-1|NA|12
CASSLFSTEAFF
TGTGCCAGCAGCTTATTTAGCACTGAAGCTTTCTTT
>NA|TRBV6-5|TRBJ1-1|NA|13
CASSYGGNTEAFF
TGTGCCAGCAGTTATGGAGGGAACACTGAAGCTTTCTTT
>NA|TRBV7-9|TRBJ1-4|TRBD1|17
CASSQRRPTGGEGKLFF
TGTGCCAGCAGCCAACGTCGACCTACAGGGGGCGAAGGAAAACTGTTTTTT
>NA|TRBV28|TRBJ2-7|NA|15
CASSFAPQATYEQYF
TGTGCCAGCAGTTTCGCGCCCCAAGCAACCTACGAGCAGTACTTC
>NA|TRBV13|TRBJ1-2|TRBD1|15
CASSRPDREVKGYTF
TGTGCCAGCAGCCGACCGGACAGGGAAGTCAAAGGCTACACCTTC
>NA|TRBV18|TRBJ1-1|NA|15
CASSSLPPRDTEAFF
TGTGCCAGCTCAAGTTTGCCTCCCCGAGACACTGAAGCTTTCTTT
>NA|TRBV19|TRBJ1-5|NA|13
CASSRQVNQPQHF
TGTGCCAGTAGTAGGCAGGTAAATCAGCCCCAGCATTTT
>NA|TRBV7-9|TRBJ2-5|NA|14
CASSQRGGLETQYF
TGTGCCAGCAGCCAAAGGGGGGGGCTGGAGACCCAGTACTTC
>NA|TRBV29-1|TRBJ2-3|NA|15
CSVAMTGTSTDTQYF
TGCAGCGTTGCCATGACAGGGACTAGCACAGATACGCAGTATTTT
>NA|TRBV7-2|TRBJ2-3|TRBD1|15
CASSLGQGWPDTQYF
TGTGCCAGCAGCCTGGGACAGGGGTGGCCAGATACGCAGTATTTT
>NA|TRBV5-4|TRBJ1-2|TRBD1|15
CASSLPGQGALNYTF
TGTGCCAGCAGCTTACCGGGACAGGGGGCCCTCAACTACACCTTC
>NA|TRBV29-1|TRBJ2-1|NA|14
CSVEVLRGYNEQFF
TGCAGCGTTGAAGTTCTCAGAGGGTACAATGAGCAGTTCTTC
>NA|TRBV5-5|TRBJ2-5|TRBD2|16
CASSLYLRGDQETQYF
TGTGCCAGCAGCTTGTACTTGCGGGGGGACCAAGAGACCCAGTACTTC
>NA|TRBV7-6|TRBJ1-2|NA|15
CASSLQDKANYGYTF
TGTGCCAGCAGCCTACAGGATAAAGCTAACTATGGCTACACCTTC